This T cell receptor beta chain is drawn from a study of blood T cell repertoires in COVID-19. Study information: The cDNA or gDNA used as material had been derived from T cells, B-cell-depleted T cells, or PBMCs.

The CDR3 is 15 amino acids. Germline lookup yields CDR1 LNHDA and CDR2 SQIVND (reference sequence). Trimming left V 6 bases short and J 3 bases short, with 15 bases between. In the study's own analysis: Using reference gene primer amplification, nucleated cell counts were estimated. Using immunoSEQ multiplex PCR, the repertoire was profiled, and TCRdb retains in-frame clones only, with some absent. V, J and clone size were drawn from that table, and D and trimming were deduced from the DNA. In the table there are roughly 92,000 clones, around 87% of which are singletons. This receptor was identified in a woman of 80 years or more with acute or convalescent COVID-19. V is TRBV19 and J is TRBJ2-1; a weak D match, TRBD1 (7 bases). The source material was peripheral blood. DNA of the CDR3: TGTGCCAGTAGCCGGACAGGAGGGTTCTACAATGAGCAGTTCTTC. It specifies CASSRTGGFYNEQFF.